The 18 T cell receptor beta chains listed next were all sequenced from one sample in a study of response to subunit inactivated influenza vaccine. One entry per CDR3 protein results from TCRdb running MiXCR on the RT-PCR reads. Of 550,000 to 800,000 distinct CDR3 sequences in the sample, more than 15% were seen once. The specimen was PBMCs from blood, collected 12 days after vaccination. Source of these receptors: a man aged 50 to 60 who received an inactivated influenza vaccine.

This chain uses TRBV2 with TRBJ2-7; 7 bases line up with TRBD2. CDR3 length: 15 amino acids. After removal of 6 bases from V and 0 bases from J, the junction contained 8 bases not matched to a gene. CDR1 and CDR2 (germline): SNHLY, FYNNEI. The CDR3: CASSAIGGSSYEQYF. CDR3 sequence (DNA): TGTGCCAGCAGCGCAATCGGGGGGAGCTCCTACGAGCAGTACTTC.

This clonotype was counted a few times. This chain connects TRBV12-3 or TRBV12-4 to TRBJ1-2; 7 bases match TRBD1. This CDR3 contains 14 residues. V lost 8 bases and J lost 2; bases outside the gene matches: 8. This CDR3 reads CASVQGQLNYGYTF. For the CDR3, the DNA is TGTGCCAGCGTCCAGGGACAGTTAAACTATGGCTACACCTTC.

This clonotype occurred many times. The rearrangement joins TRBV19 to TRBJ2-1, with D uncertain. Trimming pared 5 bases from V and 6 bases from J, leaving 11 bases between. This CDR3 contains 13 residues. Looked up from germline, CDR1 is LNHDA and CDR2 is SQIVND (reference sequence). The CDR3: CASSVGLSNEQFF. The CDR3 DNA is TGTGCCAGTAGTGTTGGGCTTTCCAATGAGCAGTTCTTC.

This clonotype was counted a few times. The CDR3 region has the DNA TGCAGTGCTATGGGACTAGCGGGGCGTCAAGAGACCCAGTACTTC. It yields the protein CSAMGLAGRQETQYF. The J gene is TRBJ2-5, the V gene TRBV20-1, with 13 positions matching TRBD2. The CDR3 is 15 amino acids. Unmatched junction bases numbered 4, after V lost 4 bases and J lost 2 bases. Germline assignment: CDR1 DFQATT and CDR2 SNEGSKA (reference sequence).

The sample holds a few counts of this clonotype. V gene TRBV20-1 combines with J gene TRBJ2-7, with TRBD2 matching over 13 bases. Looked up from germline, CDR1 is DFQATT and CDR2 is SNEGSKA (reference sequence). This CDR3 has 14 residues. V lost 5 bases and J lost 1; bases outside the gene matches: 2. In DNA form, the CDR3 reads TGCAGTGCTCCACTAGCGGGAGGGTCCTACGAGCAGTACTTC. The encoded protein is CSAPLAGGSYEQYF.

This clonotype showed up just a few times. The chain joins TRBV2 to TRBJ1-5; no definite D call. The CDR3 totals 14 residues. Germline CDR1 SNHLY, CDR2 FYNNEI. Trimming pared 3 bases from V and 1 base from J, leaving 7 bases between. This chain's CDR3 is CASSDRTSNQPQHF. CDR3 bases: TGTGCCAGCAGTGACAGGACGAGCAATCAGCCCCAGCATTTT.

This clonotype has just a few counts. V is TRBV10-2 and J is TRBJ1-6; TRBD1 aligns across 7 bases. Germline V gene data show CDR1 as WSHSY and CDR2 as SAAADI. This CDR3 has 14 residues. With V trimmed by 6 bases and J by 5 bases, 4 bases remained unmatched. The CDR3 nucleotides read TGCGCCAGCAGGGCAGGGGGAGATAATTCACCCCTCCACTTT. It specifies CASRAGGDNSPLHF.

In its sample, this clonotype was seen many times. V gene TRBV20-1 combines with J gene TRBJ2-3; TRBD2 matches 7 bases. This CDR3 comprises 14 residues. V lost 2 bases to trimming and J lost 4 bases; unmatched junction nucleotides: 6. Germline lookup yields CDR1 DFQATT and CDR2 SNEGSKA (reference sequence). The CDR3 sequence is CSARPGLTSDTQYF. CDR3 nucleotide sequence: TGCAGTGCTAGACCGGGACTAACATCAGATACGCAGTATTTT.

At least ten counts were recorded for this clonotype. The genes are TRBV7-9 and TRBJ2-3, with D perhaps matching TRBD1 (6 bases). Trimming removed 7 bases from V and 5 bases from J, with 16 bases in between. Germline-derived CDR1 and CDR2 are SEHNR and FQNEAQ (reference sequence). This CDR3 has 14 amino acids. The CDR3 is CASNGAGVQDTQYF. CDR3 sequence (DNA): TGTGCCAGCAACGGGGCAGGGGTGCAAGATACGCAGTATTTT.

V gene TRBV9 combines with J gene TRBJ1-5, with D possibly being TRBD1 (5 bases). Germline CDR1 SGDLS, CDR2 YYNGEE. CDR3 length: 15 residues. The V end was cut by 0 bases, the J end by 6 bases, with 13 bases between. The CDR3 DNA sequence: TGTGCCAGCAGCGTAGGGGCAGGGATAACTCAGCCCCAGCATTTT. It specifies CASSVGAGITQPQHF.

The CDR3 reads CASSLGMDTEAFF. CDR3 in DNA: TGTGCCAGCAGCTTGGGTATGGACACTGAAGCTTTCTTT. This chain links TRBV5-6 with TRBJ1-1; D ambiguous. This CDR3 has 13 amino acids. CDR1 and CDR2 from the germline V gene are SGHDT and YYEEEE. The V end was cut by 0 bases, the J end by 3 bases, with 6 bases between.

This rearrangement joins TRBV30 to TRBJ1-1; TRBD1 agrees at 7 bases. The germline V gene has CDR1 GTSNPN and CDR2 SVGIG (reference sequence). The junction had 6 bases not matched to a gene; V was cut back by 1 base and J by 4 bases. The CDR3 is 14 amino acids. The CDR3 region has the DNA TGTGCCTGGAGTGGCTACAGGGGAATCACTGAAGCTTTCTTT. It is translated as CAWSGYRGITEAFF.

This clonotype was counted ten times or more. The chain uses TRBV4-3 and TRBJ2-4; weak D call: TRBD2 (6 bases). There are 17 residues in the CDR3. The germline V gene encodes CDR1 LGHNA and CDR2 YSLEER. The germline V and J ends were trimmed by 3 bases and 0 bases, with 15 bases remaining between them. In DNA form, the CDR3 reads TGCGCCAGCAGCCAGGGGTGGGGGGAAGGAGCCAAAAACATTCAGTACTTC. It translates to CASSQGWGEGAKNIQYF.

The genes are TRBV20-1 and TRBJ2-5, with D perhaps matching TRBD2 (5 bases). Germline CDR1 reads DFQATT; CDR2 reads SNEGSKA (reference sequence). The CDR3 has 13 amino acids. V was shortened by 1 base and J by 2 bases, with 8 bases between the two germline ends. The CDR3 DNA follows: TGCAGTGCTAGAGGAGGGCTGCAAGAGACCCAGTACTTC. Translated: CSARGGLQETQYF.

V is TRBV3-1 and J is TRBJ2-3; D uncertain. The CDR3 has 18 amino acids. V lost 0 bases and J 3 bases, leaving 19 bases between the germline ends. CDR1 is LGHDT and CDR2 is YNNKEL in the germline V gene (reference sequence). In nucleotides, the CDR3 is TGTGCCAGCAGCCAAGATGGACCCAATTTCCTAGGAACAGATACGCAGTATTTT. This encodes CASSQDGPNFLGTDTQYF.

In DNA form, the CDR3 reads TGTGCCAGCAGTACCGGACAGGTTTTGGAGACGCAGTATTTT. This gives the protein CASSTGQVLETQYF. The chain joins TRBV12-3 or TRBV12-4 to TRBJ2-3; TRBD1 matches 7 bases. Trimming at V came to 5 bases and at J to 9 bases, leaving 11 bases not matched to a gene. This CDR3 comprises 14 residues.

This clonotype came up many times. V and J are TRBV28 and TRBJ2-2, with unresolved D. Deletions cut 7 bases from V and 2 bases from J, with 11 bases between. Germline V gene data show CDR1 as MDHEN and CDR2 as SYDVKM. The CDR3 runs to 14 residues. As DNA, the CDR3 is TGTGCCAGCAATGACCTTTTAAACACCGGGGAGCTGTTTTTT. This codes for CASNDLLNTGELFF.

The rearrangement joins TRBV7-2 to TRBJ1-2; no definite D call. Trimming took off 4 bases at V and 0 bases at J, with 9 bases between the two ends. The germline CDR1 and CDR2 sequences are SGHTA and FQGNSA. This CDR3 comprises 14 residues. The CDR3 region is CASSSDGTNYGYTF. DNA for the CDR3: TGTGCCAGCAGCTCTGACGGAACTAACTATGGCTACACCTTC.